Listed below are T cell receptor beta chains from one sample, sequenced in a study of early T cells in non-severe SARS-CoV-2 infection. TCRdb reprocessed the 5' RACE reads with MiXCR, giving one entry per CDR3 protein. The sample contains tens of thousands of distinct CDR3 sequences, roughly 14% of which appear only once. Sequencing was performed on whole blood, taken at baseline. The receptors shown here come from an adult who was a healthcare worker with PCR-confirmed SARS-CoV-2 infection or an uninfected control (not recorded which). Both conserved end residues are part of each CDR3. A D gene is named only where the DNA matches it firmly. Clone size is stated in some rows and not others, as once, few, many or a class when expanded.

TRBD1	TRBV27	TRBJ2-1	few	CASSFTGVGNEQFF	TGTGCCAGCAGTTTTACAGGGGTTGGTAATGAGCAGTTCTTC
TRBD2	TRBV7-9	TRBJ2-3	few	CASSSQAGGPTDTQYF	TGTGCCAGCAGCTCCCAAGCGGGAGGGCCGACAGATACGCAGTATTTT
NA	TRBV12-3/TRBV12-4	TRBJ1-4	few	CASRLREKLFF	TGTGCCAGCAGGCTCAGGGAAAAACTGTTTTTT
NA	TRBV2	TRBJ1-3	few	CASSERPPGGNTIYF	TGTGCCAGCAGTGAACGACCCCCCGGGGGAAACACCATATATTTT
TRBD2	TRBV28	TRBJ2-3	many	CASSLGRTSGSADTQYF	TGTGCCAGCAGTTTAGGGAGGACTAGCGGGAGTGCAGATACGCAGTATTTT
TRBD1	TRBV18	TRBJ1-3	few	CASSPLTGAISGNTIYF	TGTGCCAGCTCACCCCTGACAGGGGCGATCTCTGGAAACACCATATATTTT
NA	TRBV20-1	TRBJ2-2	NA	CSAYGSGGGELFF	TGCAGTGCCTACGGGAGTGGCGGCGGGGAGCTGTTTTTT
NA	TRBV24-1	TRBJ2-2	few	CATSDRTLTGELFF	TGTGCCACCAGTGATCGGACACTTACCGGGGAGCTGTTTTTT
TRBD2	TRBV7-6	TRBJ2-2	few	CASSLYSGSPQSGELFF	TGTGCCAGCAGCTTATATAGCGGGAGTCCTCAGTCCGGGGAGCTGTTTTTT
TRBD2	TRBV5-1	TRBJ2-1	NA	CASSLYGLAGGSWDNEQFF	TGCGCCAGCAGCTTGTATGGACTAGCGGGAGGGTCCTGGGACAATGAGCAGTTCTTC